The 7 T cell receptor beta chains given below trace back to one sample, sequenced in a study of spatial heterogeneity in lung cancer. As to time point: sample taken at primary tumor resection. From tumor, nontumor lung or frozen PBMC, whole RNA was taken unsorted for sequencing. TCRdb re-derived calls from the 5' RACE reads in MiXCR, one entry per CDR3 protein. The sample records tens of thousands of distinct CDR3 sequences, 5.2% being singletons. Here the sequenced sample was PBMCs, taken at surgery. Receptor source: a female donor with early-stage non-small cell lung cancer.

This clonotype has ten or more counts. The chain couples TRBV27 to TRBJ2-2; D remains unclear. The V gene lost 7 bases and the J gene lost 6 bases, with 12 bases spanning the gap. CDR3 size: 13 residues. Germline V lookup: CDR1 MNHEY, CDR2 SMNVEV (reference sequence). The CDR3 region is CASTLDRAGELFF. Here the CDR3 DNA reads TGTGCCAGCACTCTTGATAGGGCCGGGGAGCTGTTTTTT.

By share, this clonotype ranks as medium-sized. The genes are TRBV19 and TRBJ2-5, with unresolved D. The CDR3 is 12 amino acids. CDR1 is LNHDA, CDR2 SQIVND, per germline (reference sequence). V dropped 3 bases and J dropped 0 bases, with 2 bases sitting between them. CDR3 residues: CASSMDQETQYF. DNA of the CDR3: TGTGCCAGTAGTATGGACCAAGAGACCCAGTACTTC.

The table lists this clonotype with many counts. The chain links TRBV7-6 to TRBJ2-5; tentatively, D is TRBD2 (6 bases). Per germline, CDR1 SGHVS and CDR2 FNYEAQ. Trimming removed 1 base at V and 2 bases at J, with 20 bases between. CDR3 length equals 18 residues. The CDR3 nucleotides read TGTGCCAGCAGCTTAGGGGGGAGGTGGAGCAACTTACAAGAGACCCAGTACTTC. As protein: CASSLGGRWSNLQETQYF.

The chain joins TRBV19 to TRBJ2-2; TRBD1 is a possible D gene (6 bases). Trimming left V 6 bases short and J 6 bases short, with 20 bases between. CDR1 and CDR2 (germline): LNHDA, SQIVND (reference sequence). The CDR3 loop spans 16 amino acids. This chain's CDR3 is CASRSTWGRGSGELFF. In DNA form, the CDR3 reads TGTGCCAGTAGGTCGACCTGGGGGCGCGGGTCCGGGGAGCTGTTTTTT.

CDR3 nucleotide sequence: TGTGCCAGCAGCTTATCAGAGGGGGCTTTCGGAAACACCATATATTTT. This codes for CASSLSEGAFGNTIYF. The J gene is TRBJ1-3, the V gene TRBV7-9; 7 nucleotides line up with TRBD1. The ends lost 2 bases at V and 4 bases at J; junction bases unmatched: 8. CDR1 and CDR2 (germline): SEHNR, FQNEAQ (reference sequence). The CDR3 has 16 amino acids.

This clonotype was found many times. The chain recombines TRBV20-1 with TRBJ2-4; D is perhaps TRBD1 or TRBD2 (5 bases each). CDR3 size: 13 residues. Deletions cut 0 bases from V and 6 bases from J, with 9 bases between. Germline V CDR1 and CDR2: DFQATT, SNEGSKA (reference sequence). The CDR3 spells CSARDYGGNIQYF. The CDR3 nucleotides are TGCAGTGCTAGAGATTATGGGGGAAACATTCAGTACTTC.

This clonotype was observed at least ten times. CDR3 loop: CASSLKWLGSGYTF. CDR3 nucleotides: TGTGCCAGCAGCTTAAAGTGGTTAGGGAGCGGCTACACCTTC. The chain couples TRBV7-8 to TRBJ1-2; no reliable D call. V was pared by 2 bases and J by 8 bases, with 15 bases between. In germline, CDR1 is SGHVS, CDR2 FQNEAQ. This CDR3 has 14 residues.